The 29 T cell receptor beta chains listed next were all sequenced from one sample in a study of blood T cell repertoires in COVID-19. TCRdb's table, derived via immunoSEQ multiplex PCR, lists solely in-frame clones and lacks some. The sample includes 68,000 or so clones, over 75% of them seen just once. The sample was peripheral blood. The receptors originated from a man in his fifties with active COVID-19.

The rearrangement links TRBV19 to TRBJ1-5, with 7 bases aligning to TRBD1. This CDR3 region has 12 residues. Germline-derived CDR1 and CDR2 are LNHDA and SQIVND (reference sequence). Germline trimming cut 9 bases from V and 4 bases from J; bases unmatched to any gene: 3. CDR3 in amino acids: CASTGENQPQHF. The DNA for the CDR3 is TGTGCCAGCACAGGGGAAAATCAGCCCCAGCATTTT.

J is TRBJ1-5 and V is TRBV5-5; D is unclear. CDR1 is SGHKS and CDR2 is YYEKEE in the germline V gene (reference sequence). The CDR3 is 14 residues long. Trimming cost V 0 bases and J 3 bases, with 7 bases left between them. The CDR3 nucleotides read TGTGCCAGCAGCTTGGAACAGCTCAATCAGCCCCAGCATTTT. Its translation: CASSLEQLNQPQHF.

The chain has TRBV2 and TRBJ1-1; 9 bases fit TRBD1. Trimming cost V 7 bases and J 4 bases; bases outside gene matches: 7. The CDR3 is 14 residues long. Germline V gene sequence: CDR1 SNHLY, CDR2 FYNNEI. In DNA form, the CDR3 reads TGTGCCAGCACCGACAGGGGGGCGGGCACTGAAGCTTTCTTT. The encoded protein is CASTDRGAGTEAFF. Drawing the rest from reference TRBV2 and TRBJ1-1, the complete variable domain is EPEVTQTPSHQVTQMGQEVILRCVPISNHLYFYWYRQILGQKVEFLVSFYNNEISEKSEIFDDQFSVERPDGSNFTLKIRSTKLEDSAMYFCASTDRGAGTEAFFGQGTRLTVV.

The gene calls are TRBV6-5 and TRBJ2-3, with TRBD2 as a possible D gene (6 bases). Germline loops: CDR1 MNHEY, CDR2 SVGAGI. This CDR3 has 15 residues. Trimming cost V 0 bases and J 4 bases, with 11 bases left between them. The CDR3 sequence: CASSYSGGGADTQYF. The CDR3 nucleotides are TGTGCCAGCAGTTACTCGGGGGGTGGAGCAGATACGCAGTATTTT.

This clone has only a few counts. The chain combines TRBV19 with TRBJ1-5, with a weak D call TRBD1 (5 bases). Germline V gene lookup returns CDR1 LNHDA and CDR2 SQIVND (reference sequence). This CDR3 has 14 residues. Trimming stripped 1 base from V and 7 bases from J, with 11 bases between. The CDR3 reads CASSIAGGGQPQHF. DNA for the CDR3: TGTGCCAGTAGTATAGCTGGGGGAGGACAGCCCCAGCATTTT.

This sequence joins TRBV24-1 and TRBJ1-2; tentatively, D is TRBD1 (5 bases). CDR3 length: 12 residues. Germline CDR1 is KGHDR and CDR2 is SFDVKD. Trimming cost V 9 bases and J 5 bases, with 12 bases left between them. In DNA form, the CDR3 reads TGTGCCACCGGGGGGGGGAATTATGGCTACACCTTC. Translating gives CATGGGNYGYTF.

The chain links TRBV4-2 to TRBJ2-3; maybe TRBD2 (5 bases). The CDR3 spans 19 residues. Germline CDR1 is LGHNA and CDR2 is YNFKEQ. Trimming took off 4 bases at V and 1 base at J, with 24 bases between the two ends. CDR3 coding DNA: TGTGCCAGCAGCCTAACCCGCTCCCGACGGACTTTAGGCACAGATACGCAGTATTTT. Translated, it gives CASSLTRSRRTLGTDTQYF.

This clone was picked up one time. The chain recombines TRBV15 with TRBJ1-1, with D unclear. The CDR3 loop spans 18 amino acids. The V end was cut by 8 bases, the J end by 4 bases, with 29 bases between. CDR1 and CDR2 from the germline V gene are LNHNV and YYDKDF (reference sequence). The CDR3 DNA reads TGTGCCACCCACACAGCCTTTCAAGACGGCCCTATGACCACTGAAGCTTTCTTT. Its protein is CATHTAFQDGPMTTEAFF.

This chain uses TRBV24-1 with TRBJ2-1, with D possibly TRBD1 on 6 matching bases. Germline lookup yields CDR1 KGHDR and CDR2 SFDVKD. The CDR3 loop spans 13 amino acids. The ends were cut back, 4 bases at V and 10 bases at J, with 13 bases in the middle. The CDR3 here is CATSDQGTHEQFF. The CDR3 nucleotides read TGTGCCACCAGTGACCAAGGGACACACGAGCAGTTCTTC.

V is TRBV19 and J is TRBJ1-5; 10 bases agree with TRBD1. This CDR3 spans 14 amino acids. The V and J ends lost 8 bases and 6 bases, in that order; junction bases with no gene match: 7. CDR1 LNHDA and CDR2 SQIVND come from the germline V gene (reference sequence). The CDR3 nucleotides read TGTGCCAGTCAAAAAGACAGGGGGCGTCAGCCCCAGCATTTT. This codes for CASQKDRGRQPQHF.

Regarding this clone: This sample includes further DNA sequences coding for the same CDR3. The CDR3 region is CASSAGGGNQPQHF. DNA of the CDR3: TGTGCCAGCAGCGCGGGGGGTGGCAATCAGCCCCAGCATTTT. V is TRBV9 and J is TRBJ1-5, with D possibly TRBD1 on 5 matching bases. Germline lookup yields CDR1 SGDLS and CDR2 YYNGEE. This CDR3 is 14 amino acids long. V lost 3 bases and J 2 bases, leaving 9 bases between the germline ends.

The chain joins TRBV5-1 to TRBJ2-7, with 10 positions matching TRBD1. V was clipped by 0 bases and J by 2 bases; unmatched bases: 5. Germline values: CDR1 SGHRS, CDR2 YFSETQ. This CDR3 has 16 residues. As DNA, the CDR3 is TGCGCCAGCAGCTTGGTCCAGGGACAGGGGACCTACGAGCAGTACTTC. Its translation is CASSLVQGQGTYEQYF.

This clone has just one count. The rearrangement uses TRBV4-1 and TRBJ2-2; TRBD1 matches 9 bases. Looked up from germline, CDR1 is MGHRA and CDR2 is YSYEKL. CDR3 size: 16 residues. V dropped 4 bases and J dropped 0; count of bases not matched to a gene: 3. CDR3 residues: CASSRGQGSNTGELFF. The CDR3 DNA reads TGCGCCAGCAGCCGCGGACAGGGGTCGAACACCGGGGAGCTGTTTTTT.

The table lists this clone with a few counts. The chain has TRBV5-1 and TRBJ2-2; a possible D gene is TRBD1 (5 bases). Germline V gene lookup returns CDR1 SGHRS and CDR2 YFSETQ. V lost 4 bases, J lost 0 bases, and 13 bases lay in between. The CDR3 length is 16 residues. The CDR3 region has the DNA TGCGCCAGCAGCCCCCAGCGACAGCCGAACACCGGGGAGCTGTTTTTT. It specifies CASSPQRQPNTGELFF.

CDR3 nucleotides: TGTGCCAGCAGCCCCACCCGACTAGCGGGAAACACCGGGGAGCTGTTTTTT. It codes for CASSPTRLAGNTGELFF. The chain links TRBV7-2 to TRBJ2-2; 11 bases fit TRBD2. The CDR3 contains 17 residues. Germline CDR1 and CDR2: SGHTA and FQGNSA. With 5 bases clipped from V and 2 bases from J, the junction kept 7 bases outside the gene matches.

The V call is TRBV4-3, the J call TRBJ2-7, with 8 bases lining up with TRBD2. From germline, CDR1 is LGHNA and CDR2 YSLEER. CDR3 size: 13 residues. V dropped 4 bases and J dropped 5; count of bases not matched to a gene: 4. CDR3 loop: CASSPLGGDEQYF. The CDR3 coding sequence is TGCGCCAGCAGCCCCCTCGGGGGGGACGAGCAGTACTTC.

The gene calls are TRBV18 and TRBJ2-7, with 8 positions matching TRBD1. This CDR3 has 17 residues. Germline CDR1 KGHSH, CDR2 LQKENI. V lost 5 bases, J lost 3 bases, and 15 bases stayed unmatched. The CDR3 sequence: CASSSTGAGGIIYEQYF. In nucleotides, the CDR3 is TGTGCCAGCTCATCGACGGGAGCAGGGGGCATAATCTACGAGCAGTACTTC.

The chain is built from TRBV28 and TRBJ2-5; TRBD2 aligns across 8 bases. Germline CDR1 and CDR2: MDHEN and SYDVKM. The V gene end was trimmed by 1 base and the J gene end by 9 bases; junction bases not matched to a gene: 16. The CDR3 has 17 amino acids. The CDR3 DNA reads TGTGCCAGCAGTTTATCCCCGAGAGGCGGGGGGCCTGAGGCCCAGTACTTC. Amino acid sequence: CASSLSPRGGGPEAQYF. Full variable domain (remainder filled in from reference TRBV28 and TRBJ2-5): DVKVTQSSRYLVKRTGEKVFLECVQDMDHENMFWYRQDPGLGLRLIYFSYDVKMKEKGDIPEGYSVSREKKERFSLILESASTNQTSMYLCASSLSPRGGGPEAQYFGPGTRLLVL.

The J gene is TRBJ2-5, the V gene TRBV6-2 or TRBV6-3, with 7 positions matching TRBD1. Germline-derived CDR1 and CDR2 are MNHEY and SVGEGT. This CDR3 has 15 residues. V dropped 2 bases and J dropped 3; count of bases not matched to a gene: 6. The CDR3: CASSYDSTGKETQYF. The CDR3 DNA reads TGTGCCAGCAGTTACGACTCGACAGGGAAAGAGACCCAGTACTTC.

The chain recombines TRBV2 with TRBJ2-1, with 7 positions matching TRBD1. Germline trimming cut 11 bases from V and 0 bases from J; bases unmatched to any gene: 4. CDR1 and CDR2 from the germline V gene are SNHLY and FYNNEI. The CDR3 covers 13 residues. This CDR3 is CAGQGDSYNEQFF. The CDR3 bases are TGTGCCGGCCAGGGGGACTCCTACAATGAGCAGTTCTTC.

The V gene is TRBV14, the J gene TRBJ2-3; tentative D call: TRBD1 (5 bases). CDR3 length: 17 amino acids. Trimming left V 1 base short and J 1 base short, with 15 bases between. Germline loops: CDR1 SGHDN, CDR2 FVKESK. CDR3 residues: CASSQAARQGRTDTQYF. The CDR3 DNA reads as TGTGCCAGCAGCCAAGCCGCTCGGCAGGGCCGCACAGATACGCAGTATTTT. Full variable domain (remainder filled in from reference TRBV14 and TRBJ2-3): EAGVTQFPSHSVIEKGQTVTLRCDPISGHDNLYWYRRVMGKEIKFLLHFVKESKQDESGMPNNRFLAERTGGTYSTLKVQPAELEDSGVYFCASSQAARQGRTDTQYFGPGTRLTVL.

V and J are TRBV21-1 and TRBJ1-4. TRBV21-1 is a recognized pseudogene. CDR3 length: 18 amino acids. CDR3 bases: TGTGCCAGCAGCAATCCCCCCATTTTCGGCGGTTTTGATGAAAAACTGTTTTTT. It encodes CASSNPPIFGGFDEKLFF.

This clone was seen only once. The gene calls are TRBV4-1 and TRBJ1-6, with D hard to call. The germline V and J ends were trimmed by 0 bases and 0 bases, with 9 bases remaining between them. CDR1 and CDR2 (germline): MGHRA, YSYEKL. This CDR3 region has 17 residues. DNA for the CDR3: TGCGCCAGCAGCCAAGACGGGAGTCTCTCCTATAATTCACCCCTCCACTTT. Amino acid sequence: CASSQDGSLSYNSPLHF.

DNA of the CDR3: TGTGCCAGCAGGGGGACAGGGAACACTGAAGCTTTCTTT. This translates into CASRGTGNTEAFF. This sequence joins TRBV12-3 or TRBV12-4 and TRBJ1-1, with 8 bases identical to TRBD1. The CDR3 covers 13 residues. Trimming removed 6 bases from V and 1 base from J; junction bases left unmatched: 1.

V is TRBV4-3 and J is TRBJ1-2, with a weak D call TRBD1 (5 bases). The CDR3 is 14 residues long. The V and J ends lost 2 bases and 2 bases respectively, with 9 bases between them. Germline CDR1 is LGHNA and CDR2 is YSLEER. The CDR3 coding sequence is TGCGCCAGCAGCCAATCGACAGAGAACTATGGCTACACCTTC. Residues: CASSQSTENYGYTF.

The V call is TRBV5-4, the J call TRBJ2-2; possibly TRBD2 for D (6 bases). Deletions cut 0 bases from V and 3 bases from J, with 9 bases between. The CDR3 totals 15 residues. Germline V lookup: CDR1 SGHNT, CDR2 YYREEE (reference sequence). The CDR3 bases are TGTGCCAGCAGCTTGGTAACGGGGGACACCGGGGAGCTGTTTTTT. Its protein is CASSLVTGDTGELFF.

J is TRBJ2-7 and V is TRBV4-1; TRBD2 might be the D (6 bases). CDR1 and CDR2 (germline): MGHRA, YSYEKL. V lost 0 bases and J 5 bases, leaving 14 bases between the germline ends. The CDR3 sequence is 15 residues long. The CDR3 sequence: CASSQEVGGGNEQYF. Written as DNA, the CDR3 is TGCGCCAGCAGCCAAGAAGTGGGGGGTGGGAACGAGCAGTACTTC.

The rearrangement links TRBV5-3 to TRBJ2-1, with 8 bases identical to TRBD2. Being an ORF, TRBV5-3 has a function that is uncertain. Trimming at V came to 0 bases and at J to 6 bases, leaving 5 bases not matched to a gene. The CDR3 covers 15 residues. The CDR3 DNA reads as TGTGCCAGAAGCTTGGCATGCCGGGGGGGCAATGAGCAGTTCTTC. It yields the protein CARSLACRGGNEQFF.

The chain uses TRBV29-1 and TRBJ2-1; 8 positions agree with TRBD2. J gave up 8 bases and V 3 bases, and 6 bases lay outside the gene matches. Germline CDR1 SQVTM, CDR2 ANQGSEA. The CDR3 runs to 13 residues. The CDR3 DNA reads as TGCAGCGTTGATTGGACTAGCTTCTATGAGCAGTTCTTC. This encodes CSVDWTSFYEQFF.